This T cell receptor beta chain was recovered during a study of T cell responses to AZD1222 COVID-19 vaccine. Profiled with immunoSEQ multiplex PCR; TCRdb holds only in-frame clones, not every one. The sample comprises approximately 100,000 clones, 90% of which are singletons, and roughly 8% rests with the top ten. The CDR3 spans 15 residues. Germline CDR1 and CDR2: MNHEY and SVGAGI. V lost 6 bases, J lost 2 bases, and 17 bases lay in between. This sequence joins TRBV6-5 and TRBJ2-7; D remains unclear. This TCR was recovered from an adult who received the AZD1222 COVID-19 vaccine. The sequenced sample was peripheral blood, obtained 28 days after the second AZD1222 dose. This chain's CDR3 is CASSHGPIEPYEQYF. CDR3 bases: TGTGCCAGCAGCCACGGGCCGATTGAGCCCTACGAGCAGTACTTC.